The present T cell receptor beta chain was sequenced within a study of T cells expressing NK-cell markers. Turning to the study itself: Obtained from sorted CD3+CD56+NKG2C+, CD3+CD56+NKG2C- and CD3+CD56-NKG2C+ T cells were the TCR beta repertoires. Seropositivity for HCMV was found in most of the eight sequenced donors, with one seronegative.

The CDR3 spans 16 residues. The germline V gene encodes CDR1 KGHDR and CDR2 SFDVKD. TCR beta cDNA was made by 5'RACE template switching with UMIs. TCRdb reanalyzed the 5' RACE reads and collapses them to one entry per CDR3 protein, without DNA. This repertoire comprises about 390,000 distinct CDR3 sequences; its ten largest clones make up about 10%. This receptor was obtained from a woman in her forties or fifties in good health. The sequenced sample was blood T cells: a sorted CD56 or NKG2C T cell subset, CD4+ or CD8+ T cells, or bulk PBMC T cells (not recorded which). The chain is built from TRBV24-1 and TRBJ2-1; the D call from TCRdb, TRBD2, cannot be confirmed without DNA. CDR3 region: CATSDSQRALSNEQFF.